These 19 T cell receptor beta chains share one sample of origin, sequenced in a study of T cell repertoires in cytomegalovirus infection. Their antigen targets remain unknown. MiXCR, applied by TCRdb to the reads, yields one record per CDR3 protein. The sample consists of approximately 910,000 distinct CDR3 sequences, around 30% of them appearing once. The sequences come from cultured CD8+ T cells from PBMCs, collected from culture after CMV antigen stimulation. All receptors come from a human donor in good health (CMV status not recorded). Some clones in this sample may be carry-over from other donors' samples.

This rearrangement joins TRBV7-6 to TRBJ2-7, with D possibly TRBD2 on 7 matching bases. CDR3 length: 15 amino acids. The germline V gene encodes CDR1 SGHVS and CDR2 FNYEAQ. Trimming removed 1 base from V and 7 bases from J, with 17 bases in between. The CDR3 DNA reads TGTGCCAGCAGCTTAGGGGGGGGGACATTGGAGGAGCAGTACTTC. This sequence encodes CASSLGGGTLEEQYF.

This chain joins TRBV2 and TRBJ2-3; 11 bases fit TRBD2. V was clipped by 8 bases and J by 4 bases; unmatched bases: 11. The CDR3 runs to 16 residues. Germline V gene sequence: CDR1 SNHLY, CDR2 FYNNEI. CDR3 bases: TGTGCCAGCCCCCTTTTAGCGGGGGGGCCGGCAGATACGCAGTATTTT. Amino acid sequence: CASPLLAGGPADTQYF.

This clonotype was counted a few times. The rearrangement links TRBV7-9 to TRBJ1-4; 7 bases match TRBD1. The CDR3 is 14 amino acids. Germline CDR1 SEHNR, CDR2 FQNEAQ (reference sequence). Germline trimming cut 4 bases from V and 8 bases from J; bases unmatched to any gene: 7. CDR3 residues: CASSSRDRWEKLFF. CDR3 in DNA: TGTGCCAGCAGCTCCCGGGACAGATGGGAAAAACTGTTTTTT.

The V and J genes are TRBV7-6 and TRBJ1-1; no firm D call. The V end lost 1 base, the J end lost 3 bases, and 12 bases lay between the germline ends. CDR1 SGHVS and CDR2 FNYEAQ come from the germline V gene. The CDR3 spans 15 residues. CDR3 bases: TGTGCCAGCAGCTTAGACGGGAACCTATACACTGAAGCTTTCTTT. Residues: CASSLDGNLYTEAFF.

This clonotype was counted ten times or more. The V and J genes are TRBV7-9 and TRBJ2-6; D not resolved. Germline V lookup: CDR1 SEHNR, CDR2 FQNEAQ (reference sequence). The CDR3 is 15 residues long. The germline V and J ends were trimmed by 3 bases and 3 bases, with 9 bases remaining between them. The CDR3 loop is CASSFSVGGANVLTF. The CDR3 bases are TGTGCCAGCAGCTTTTCGGTCGGTGGGGCCAACGTCCTGACTTTC. Using reference TRBV7-9 and TRBJ2-6 for the parts outside the CDR3, the full variable domain is DTGVSQNPRHKITKRGQNVTFRCDPISEHNRLYWYRQTLGQGPEFLTYFQNEAQLEKSRLLSDRFSAERPKGSFSTLEIQRTEQGDSAMYLCASSFSVGGANVLTFGAGSRLTVL.

This clonotype was seen many times. The V and J genes are TRBV7-8 and TRBJ2-1, with 11 nucleotides matching TRBD2. The V gene end was trimmed by 5 bases and the J gene end by 7 bases; junction bases not matched to a gene: 10. This CDR3 is built from 16 residues. The germline CDR1 and CDR2 sequences are SGHVS and FQNEAQ. The CDR3 nucleotides read TGTGCCAGCAGCCTATTTAGCGGGGGGGCTTTAAATGAGCAGTTCTTC. As protein: CASSLFSGGALNEQFF.

The chain is built from TRBV27 and TRBJ1-5; D is undetermined. The V gene's germline CDR1 is MNHEY and CDR2 SMNVEV (reference sequence). The CDR3 has 16 amino acids. V was cut by 5 bases and J by 5 bases, with 19 bases left in between. CDR3 nucleotides: TGTGCCAGCAGTCCCAGGACGCGTACCTCCGATCAGCCCCAGCATTTT. Translating it yields CASSPRTRTSDQPQHF.

This chain connects TRBV7-6 to TRBJ2-5, with 11 bases fitting TRBD2. The germline V gene has CDR1 SGHVS and CDR2 FNYEAQ. V lost 3 bases to trimming and J lost 5 bases; unmatched junction nucleotides: 5. The CDR3 runs to 15 residues. CDR3 DNA: TGTGCCAGCAGCTTCATAGCGGGGGGGCGGGAGACCCAGTACTTC. It is translated as CASSFIAGGRETQYF. Full variable domain (rest looked up from reference TRBV7-6 and TRBJ2-5): GAGVSQSPRYKVTKRGQDVALRCDPISGHVSLYWYRQALGQGPEFLTYFNYEAQQDKSGLPNDRFSAERPEGSISTLTIQRTEQRDSAMYRCASSFIAGGRETQYFGPGTRLLVL.

The chain uses TRBV6-1 and TRBJ2-4; maybe TRBD1 (6 bases). Between the trimmed V and J ends, which lost 5 bases and 6 bases, there was a span of 11 bases. The germline CDR1 and CDR2 sequences are MNHNS and SASEGT. The CDR3 consists of 13 residues. The CDR3: CASSPGTPNIQYF. The CDR3 nucleotides are TGTGCCAGCAGTCCCGGGACACCAAACATTCAGTACTTC.

The CDR3 coding sequence is TGTGCCAGCAGCCTTGCCCGACAGGGTTTTACTGAAGCTTTCTTT. Translating gives CASSLARQGFTEAFF. This chain connects TRBV11-1 to TRBJ1-1; 7 nucleotides align to TRBD1. Trimming at V came to 5 bases and at J to 5 bases, leaving 11 bases not matched to a gene. The CDR3 sequence is 15 residues long. The V gene's germline CDR1 is SGHAT and CDR2 FQDESV (reference sequence).

There are a few counts of this clonotype. The rearrangement joins TRBV6-5 to TRBJ1-5; the D gene is possibly TRBD1 (5 bases). The CDR3 consists of 15 residues. Trimming shortened V by 6 bases and J by 5 bases, and 17 bases separated the two germline ends. Germline V gene sequence: CDR1 MNHEY, CDR2 SVGAGI. In nucleotides, the CDR3 is TGTGCCAGCAGACAGAGGTGGCAGGGCCATCAGCCCCAGCATTTT. This translates into CASRQRWQGHQPQHF.

As to this clonotype: This sequence may be a read error, since a much larger clone differs from it by one base. V and J are TRBV7-6 and TRBJ2-2; D gene unclear. Germline assignment: CDR1 SGHVS and CDR2 FNYEAQ. CDR3 size: 12 residues. The CDR3 region has the DNA TGTGCCAACAGCCCCTCGGCGGGGGAGCTGTTTTTT. Protein product: CANSPSAGELFF.

The genes are TRBV28 and TRBJ2-3; D ambiguous. CDR1 is MDHEN, CDR2 SYDVKM, per germline. The CDR3 has 15 residues. Trimming removed 2 bases from V and 2 bases from J, with 11 bases in between. DNA for the CDR3: TGTGCCAGCAGTTTAACCGAACCCTCCACAGATACGCAGTATTTT. Protein product: CASSLTEPSTDTQYF. Variable domain in full (rest from reference TRBV28 and TRBJ2-3): DVKVTQSSRYLVKRTGEKVFLECVQDMDHENMFWYRQDPGLGLRLIYFSYDVKMKEKGDIPEGYSVSREKKERFSLILESASTNQTSMYLCASSLTEPSTDTQYFGPGTRLTVL.

The rearrangement joins TRBV11-2 to TRBJ2-6; TRBD2 agrees at 15 bases. V shed 2 bases, J shed 3 bases, and the junction held 5 bases outside the gene matches. The CDR3 totals 19 residues. Germline V gene data show CDR1 as SGHAT and CDR2 as FQNNGV. The CDR3 here is CASSLSGLAGGGGANVLTF. CDR3 coding DNA: TGTGCCAGCAGCTTATCGGGACTAGCGGGGGGAGGTGGGGCCAACGTCCTGACTTTC.

This clonotype has more than one count but fewer than ten. The genes are TRBV28 and TRBJ2-7, with 7 bases matching TRBD1. From germline, CDR1 is MDHEN and CDR2 SYDVKM. V lost 2 bases and J lost 0; bases outside the gene matches: 7. This CDR3 has 16 amino acids. This chain's CDR3 is CASSLQQGTPSYEQYV. The CDR3 DNA sequence: TGTGCCAGCAGTTTACAACAGGGGACACCCTCCTACGAGCAGTACGTC.

This clonotype has at least ten counts. This chain joins TRBV7-2 and TRBJ2-7, with TRBD1 as a possible D gene (5 bases). Looked up from germline, CDR1 is SGHTA and CDR2 is FQGNSA. The CDR3 spans 16 residues. V was clipped by 1 base and J by 5 bases, with 18 bases between them. This CDR3 is CASSLGTGGPGDEQYV. CDR3 nucleotides: TGTGCCAGCAGCTTAGGAACAGGTGGGCCTGGGGACGAGCAGTACGTC.

The rearrangement links TRBV7-8 to TRBJ1-4, with D uncertain. This CDR3 is built from 19 residues. Germline-derived CDR1 and CDR2 are SGHVS and FQNEAQ. Deletions cut 4 bases from V and 5 bases from J, with 26 bases between. The CDR3 bases are TGTGCCAGCAGCTCCCTGGCAGGCTATCCGGGATTTGGCAATGAAAAACTGTTTTTT. This gives the protein CASSSLAGYPGFGNEKLFF.

The rearrangement uses TRBV4-1 and TRBJ2-2; TRBD2 matches 10 bases. The CDR3 contains 16 residues. With 1 base clipped from V and 6 bases from J, the junction kept 5 bases outside the gene matches. Germline values: CDR1 MGHRA, CDR2 YSYEKL. The CDR3 loop reads CASSQGGLAFAGELFF. The CDR3 region has the DNA TGCGCCAGCAGCCAAGGGGGACTAGCGTTCGCCGGGGAGCTGTTTTTT.

This clonotype was seen repeatedly, ten times or more. The CDR3 spells CASSYSQGGTGELFF. The CDR3 DNA reads as TGTGCCAGCAGTTACAGTCAGGGGGGCACCGGGGAGCTGTTTTTT. The genes are TRBV6-5 and TRBJ2-2; D might be TRBD1 (7 bases). This CDR3 is built from 15 residues. CDR1 and CDR2 (germline): MNHEY, SVGAGI. Deletions cut 2 bases from V and 4 bases from J, with 11 bases between.